One T cell receptor beta chain is described in this entry. This CDR3 is 14 amino acids long. Per germline, CDR1 SGHRS and CDR2 YFSETQ. Deletions cut 2 bases from V and 8 bases from J, with 11 bases between. MiXCR was run by TCRdb on the 5' RACE reads, yielding one entry per CDR3 protein. The sample records nearly 55,000 distinct CDR3 sequences, approximately 23% being singletons. This receptor was identified in a female donor with breast cancer. V gene TRBV5-1 combines with J gene TRBJ1-6; a possible D gene is TRBD1 (6 bases). The sample consisted of tumor-infiltrating naive CD4+ T cells sorted from the breast tumor. Subset specified: naive CD4+ T cells, CD4+CD45RA+CD25-. As DNA, the CDR3 is TGCGCCAGCAGCTTCAGGGGCAAGGATTCACCCCTCCACTTT. It translates to CASSFRGKDSPLHF.